The 27 T cell receptor beta chains below come from one sample, sequenced in a study of cytomegalovirus exposure and HLA in healthy donors. The PCR used 60 Vbeta and 13 Jbeta primers. Method: immunoSEQ multiplex PCR; TCRdb's copy keeps in-frame clones and lacks some. The table records more than 200,000 clones, over 75% of them present only once. The source material was PBMCs. The receptors stem from a man younger than 35 in good health and CMV-seronegative.

V gene TRBV5-6 combines with J gene TRBJ2-1; 8 bases line up with TRBD1. Germline CDR1 and CDR2: SGHDT and YYEEEE. This CDR3 region has 11 residues. Germline trimming cut 4 bases from V and 15 bases from J; bases unmatched to any gene: 6. CDR3 residues: CASSPGQVLFF. The CDR3, as DNA: TGTGCCAGCAGCCCGGGACAGGTTTTGTTCTTC. The variable domain in full, completed from reference TRBV5-6 and TRBJ2-1, reads DAGVTQSPTHLIKTRGQQVTLRCSPKSGHDTVSWYQQALGQGPQFIFQYYEEEERQRGNFPDRFSGHQFPNYSSELNVNALLLGDSALYLCASSPGQVLFFGPGTRLTVL.

This chain connects TRBV5-6 to TRBJ1-5; D is ambiguous. The CDR3 spans 13 residues. Looked up from germline, CDR1 is SGHDT and CDR2 is YYEEEE. Trimming took off 2 bases at V and 7 bases at J, with 10 bases between the two ends. The CDR3 DNA follows: TGTGCCAGCAGCTTACCAGGTAAACAGCCCCAGCATTTT. It yields the protein CASSLPGKQPQHF. Using reference TRBV5-6 and TRBJ1-5 for the parts outside the CDR3, the full variable domain is DAGVTQSPTHLIKTRGQQVTLRCSPKSGHDTVSWYQQALGQGPQFIFQYYEEEERQRGNFPDRFSGHQFPNYSSELNVNALLLGDSALYLCASSLPGKQPQHFGDGTRLSIL.

As to this clone: An end of the junction does not agree with germline; a read error may underlie this. This chain connects TRBV7-7 to TRBJ2-3; 16 bases are shared with TRBD2. Looked up from germline, CDR1 is SSHAT and CDR2 is FNYEAQ (reference sequence). This CDR3 spans 16 amino acids. For the CDR3, the DNA is TGTGCTAGCAGCTTAGCTTCGGGACTAGCGGGAGGGAGGCAGTATTTT. Its protein product is CASSLASGLAGGRQYF. The full variable domain, rest sourced from reference TRBV7-7 and TRBJ2-3, is GAGVSQSPRYKVTKRGQDVTLRCDPISSHATLYWYQQALGQGPEFLTYFNYEAQPDKSGLPSDRFSAERPEGSISTLTIQRTEQRDSAMYRCASSLASGLAGGRQYFGPGTRLTVL.

This clone was observed a few times. This chain joins TRBV10-3 and TRBJ1-5; D perhaps matches TRBD1 (6 bases). The CDR3 is made up of 14 amino acids. V lost 0 bases to trimming and J lost 8 bases, with 11 bases between them. Germline-derived CDR1 and CDR2 are ENHRY and SYGVKD. The CDR3 sequence is CAISESGRGEPQHF. The DNA of the CDR3 is TGTGCCATCAGTGAGTCGGGCAGGGGTGAGCCCCAGCATTTT.

The chain combines TRBV7-9 with TRBJ2-7; D might be TRBD1 (5 bases). The germline gives CDR1 SEHNR, CDR2 FQNEAQ (reference sequence). V dropped 1 base and J dropped 7 bases, with 17 bases sitting between them. The CDR3 is made up of 15 amino acids. CDR3 bases: TGTGCCAGCAGCTTAGAGTCCCAGGGAACAATTGAGCAGTACTTC. Its translation: CASSLESQGTIEQYF.

Here the CDR3 reads CSVERQDTDTQYF. The CDR3 bases are TGCAGCGTTGAAAGGCAGGACACAGATACGCAGTATTTT. The chain joins TRBV29-1 to TRBJ2-3, with D unclear. V gave up 2 bases and J gave up 2 bases, with 8 bases separating them. The CDR3 totals 13 residues. CDR1 and CDR2 from the germline V gene are SQVTM and ANQGSEA.

The chain employs TRBV6-5 and TRBJ2-7, with 7 bases fitting TRBD2. The ends lost 6 bases at V and 4 bases at J; junction bases unmatched: 9. This CDR3 contains 14 residues. Germline loops: CDR1 MNHEY, CDR2 SVGAGI. The CDR3 reads CASRQERGTYEQYF. The CDR3 DNA sequence: TGTGCCAGCAGGCAAGAGCGGGGAACGTACGAGCAGTACTTC.

As concerns this clone: Other DNA sequences in the sample encode the same CDR3. The gene calls are TRBV5-6 and TRBJ2-3; D uncertain. This CDR3 has 15 residues. The V and J ends lost 0 bases and 5 bases respectively, with 13 bases between them. From germline, CDR1 is SGHDT and CDR2 YYEEEE. The DNA of the CDR3 is TGTGCCAGCAGCTTGGCCGAATATACTGGAGATACGCAGTATTTT. Translating gives CASSLAEYTGDTQYF.

J is TRBJ2-7 and V is TRBV7-9, with 7 bases fitting TRBD1. CDR3 length: 14 residues. Germline V gives CDR1 SEHNR, CDR2 FQNEAQ (reference sequence). J lost 2 bases, V lost 4 bases, and 5 bases had no gene match. The CDR3 DNA reads TGTGCCAGCAGCTGGCCGGGACAGCCCTACGAGCAGTACTTC. Translated, it gives CASSWPGQPYEQYF.

The gene calls are TRBV5-5 and TRBJ1-4, with no clear D. Trimming removed 2 bases from V and 3 bases from J, with 11 bases in between. CDR3 size: 15 residues. The V gene's germline CDR1 is SGHKS and CDR2 YYEKEE (reference sequence). CDR3 protein: CASSLLGGANEKLFF. The CDR3 coding sequence is TGTGCCAGCAGCTTACTCGGAGGAGCTAATGAAAAACTGTTTTTT.

The chain joins TRBV4-3 to TRBJ2-5, with D tentatively TRBD2 (6 bases). The DNA end favors TRBJ2-7, so the J call may be wrong. The CDR3 is 16 amino acids. Germline loops: CDR1 LGHNA, CDR2 YSLEER. The CDR3 loop reads CASSQGLGELSYEQYF. CDR3 nucleotides: TGCGCCAGCAGCCAGGGACTCGGGGAACTATCCTACGAGCAGTACTTC.

The gene calls are TRBV19 and TRBJ2-1; tentative D call: TRBD1 (5 bases). Germline V CDR1 and CDR2: LNHDA, SQIVND (reference sequence). The V and J ends lost 3 bases and 7 bases respectively, with 19 bases between them. CDR3 size: 16 residues. In DNA, the CDR3 is TGTGCCAGTAGTATGGGGATGGGGCAGGGAATAAATGAGCAGTTCTTC. It is translated as CASSMGMGQGINEQFF.

J is TRBJ2-3 and V is TRBV7-6, with TRBD2 as a possible D gene (5 bases). The CDR3 extends over 15 amino acids. Trimming took 2 bases from V and 5 from J, leaving 14 bases between them. Germline V lookup: CDR1 SGHVS, CDR2 FNYEAQ. As DNA, the CDR3 is TGTGCCAGCAGCTTAACGGGGAACGGTGGAGATACGCAGTATTTT. Its protein is CASSLTGNGGDTQYF.

The chain couples TRBV11-3 to TRBJ1-1, with D possibly matching TRBD1 (5 bases). In germline, CDR1 is SGHNT, CDR2 YENEEA. The CDR3 loop spans 16 amino acids. The V gene lost 1 base and the J gene lost 4 bases, with 16 bases spanning the gap. The CDR3 bases are TGTGCCAGCAGCTTAGGATTCCAGGGATCCGGCACTGAAGCTTTCTTT. Encoded protein: CASSLGFQGSGTEAFF.

The V and J genes are TRBV30 and TRBJ1-2, with TRBD1 as a possible D gene (6 bases). Germline CDR1 GTSNPN, CDR2 SVGIG (reference sequence). Trimming removed 1 base from V and 1 base from J, with 13 bases in between. The CDR3 is 15 residues long. The CDR3 nucleotides read TGTGCCTGGAGTGCCGGGACATCCGTTAACTATGGCTACACCTTC. Residues: CAWSAGTSVNYGYTF.

The rearrangement uses TRBV2 and TRBJ2-5; unclear D gene. The J call is doubtful: the DNA matches TRBJ2-7 better. CDR3 length equals 16 residues. The germline V gene encodes CDR1 SNHLY and CDR2 FYNNEI. The CDR3 region is CASSEGSPNNDYEQYF. The CDR3 DNA is TGTGCCAGCAGTGAAGGTTCGCCTAACAACGACTACGAGCAGTACTTC.

In DNA, the CDR3 is TGTGCCTGGAGTCGGACAGGGGTCCGCTATGGCTACACCTTC. Protein sequence: CAWSRTGVRYGYTF. V and J are TRBV30 and TRBJ1-2; TRBD1 matches at 9 bases. The germline V gene has CDR1 GTSNPN and CDR2 SVGIG (reference sequence). CDR3 length: 14 residues. J was trimmed by 4 bases and V by 2 bases; bases with no gene match: 5.

This chain joins TRBV6-5 and TRBJ1-6, with 7 bases matching TRBD1. V dropped 5 bases and J dropped 9; count of bases not matched to a gene: 10. The CDR3 is made up of 15 amino acids. Germline V gene data show CDR1 as MNHEY and CDR2 as SVGAGI. The CDR3 spells CASSQGTVGGSPLHF. The CDR3 DNA sequence: TGTGCCAGCAGTCAGGGGACAGTCGGAGGTTCACCCCTCCACTTT.

CDR3 in amino acids: CAPSAGINYGYTF. CDR3 nucleotides: TGTGCCCCTTCGGCGGGGATAAATTATGGCTACACCTTC. This chain connects TRBV30 to TRBJ1-2, with D uncertain. Germline V gene sequence: CDR1 GTSNPN, CDR2 SVGIG (reference sequence). The CDR3 totals 13 residues. V lost 8 bases to trimming and J lost 5 bases, with 18 bases between them.

V is TRBV19 and J is TRBJ1-6, with 8 bases matching TRBD1. The length of the CDR3 is 14 residues. V gave up 7 bases and J gave up 9 bases; unmatched junction bases: 8. The germline CDR1 and CDR2 sequences are LNHDA and SQIVND (reference sequence). Here the CDR3 DNA reads TGTGCCAGTAAAATAACAGGGGGAATTTCACCCCTCCACTTT. Translated: CASKITGGISPLHF.

This clone was detected only a few times. The CDR3 protein is CATLTRTGNTEAFF. In DNA, the CDR3 is TGTGCCACGCTGACACGGACAGGGAACACTGAAGCTTTCTTT. The chain joins TRBV6-1 to TRBJ1-1; 7 bases are shared with TRBD1. In germline, CDR1 is MNHNS, CDR2 SASEGT. This CDR3 region has 14 residues. J lost 1 base, V lost 10 bases, and 9 bases had no gene match.

This clone showed up just once. The chain employs TRBV5-8 and TRBJ1-4; possible D gene TRBD1, 6 bases. The ends were cut back, 4 bases at V and 8 bases at J, with 15 bases in the middle. The CDR3 spans 14 residues. Germline lookup yields CDR1 SGHTS and CDR2 YDEGEE. CDR3: CASSTGQLGEKLFF. For the CDR3, the DNA is TGTGCCAGCAGCACCGGACAGTTGGGAGAAAAACTGTTTTTT.

The chain carries TRBV5-1 and TRBJ1-1; D possibly corresponds to TRBD1 (5 bases). The CDR3 has 13 residues. The germline V gene encodes CDR1 SGHRS and CDR2 YFSETQ. V lost 4 bases and J lost 4, with 11 bases in between. The CDR3 DNA sequence: TGCGCCAGCAGCCCGGGACTCATCACTGAAGCTTTCTTT. Encoded protein: CASSPGLITEAFF.

This clone has more than one count but fewer than ten. The V and J genes are TRBV5-1 and TRBJ1-1, with 7 bases that match TRBD1. The CDR3 spans 15 residues. V dropped 5 bases and J dropped 1; count of bases not matched to a gene: 8. CDR1 and CDR2 from the germline V gene are SGHRS and YFSETQ. DNA of the CDR3: TGCGCCAGCAGGTTACGCACAGGGGAGAACACTGAAGCTTTCTTT. It codes for CASRLRTGENTEAFF.

The rearrangement links TRBV4-3 to TRBJ2-5; 9 nucleotides line up with TRBD2. The end of the DNA fits TRBJ2-7 better, so the J call may be wrong. Per germline, CDR1 LGHNA and CDR2 YSLEER. This CDR3 has 15 residues. CDR3 coding DNA: TGCGCCAGCAGCCAAGATCTAGCGGGGACCTACGAGCAGTACTTC. Protein product: CASSQDLAGTYEQYF.

V and J are TRBV30 and TRBJ2-7, with 9 bases that match TRBD1. Germline CDR1 is GTSNPN and CDR2 is SVGIG (reference sequence). The CDR3 loop spans 13 amino acids. The junction had 5 bases not matched to a gene; V was cut back by 2 bases and J by 6 bases. CDR3 protein: CAWSPGQGGEQYF. The CDR3 DNA sequence: TGTGCCTGGAGTCCGGGACAGGGTGGCGAGCAGTACTTC.

This chain connects TRBV4-3 to TRBJ1-1; tentative D call: TRBD1 (6 bases). Germline-derived CDR1 and CDR2 are LGHNA and YSLEER. The CDR3 is made up of 13 amino acids. Trimming removed 2 bases from V and 4 bases from J, with 8 bases in between. This CDR3 is CASSQQGTTEAFF. The CDR3 DNA reads TGCGCCAGCAGCCAACAGGGGACCACTGAAGCTTTCTTT.